These 18 T cell receptor beta chains were all obtained from the same sample, sequenced in a study of blood T cells in healthy people across ages. Next came a second PCR, run for roughly 6 to 11 cycles, which used a sample-barcoded 5' primer along with a J-beta primer mix. Using its own MiXCR run on the 5' RACE reads, TCRdb lists one record per CDR3 protein. The data show over 950,000 distinct CDR3 sequences, 51% seen once. The specimen sequenced was blood. The receptor source for this set is a woman aged 55 to 70 in good health.

This clonotype occurred a few times. This chain connects TRBV20-1 to TRBJ2-7, with D perhaps matching TRBD2 (6 bases). There are 11 residues in the CDR3. Trimming cost V 4 bases and J 2 bases, with 6 bases left between them. The germline gives CDR1 DFQATT, CDR2 SNEGSKA (reference sequence). The CDR3: CSATSAYEQYF. The CDR3 DNA follows: TGCAGTGCTACTAGCGCCTACGAGCAGTACTTC.

This clonotype has only a few counts. The V gene is TRBV29-1, the J gene TRBJ2-7; D gene unclear. Trimming removed 5 bases from V and 4 bases from J, with 15 bases in between. Germline V gene lookup returns CDR1 SQVTM and CDR2 ANQGSEA. The CDR3 has 13 residues. The CDR3 nucleotides read TGCAGCGTTTATAAGGGTGGTGGTTACGAGCAGTACTTC. Residues: CSVYKGGGYEQYF.

This clonotype was counted many times. Here the CDR3 reads CSAGQTAYEQYF. CDR3 sequence (DNA): TGCAGCGCCGGGCAGACAGCCTACGAGCAGTACTTC. The rearrangement joins TRBV29-1 to TRBJ2-7; TRBD1 might be the D (5 bases). This CDR3 is built from 12 residues. The V gene lost 7 bases and the J gene lost 2 bases, with 12 bases spanning the gap. Germline values: CDR1 SQVTM, CDR2 ANQGSEA.

The chain couples TRBV30 to TRBJ2-3, with 8 bases identical to TRBD1. The germline CDR1 and CDR2 sequences are GTSNPN and SVGIG (reference sequence). This CDR3 contains 14 residues. Unmatched junction bases numbered 3, after V lost 3 bases and J lost 1 base. The CDR3 sequence: CAWRDRVGTDTQYF. CDR3 bases: TGTGCCTGGAGGGACAGGGTCGGCACAGATACGCAGTATTTT.

This chain links TRBV4-1 with TRBJ2-7; D remains unclear. The CDR3 has 15 residues. The germline gives CDR1 MGHRA, CDR2 YSYEKL. V lost 2 bases, J lost 0 bases, and 11 bases lay in between. The DNA for the CDR3 is TGCGCCAGCAGCCAACAAAGAGCTTACTCCTACGAGCAGTACTTC. Its protein is CASSQQRAYSYEQYF.

V usage is TRBV12-3 or TRBV12-4 and J usage is TRBJ1-2, with 7 nucleotides matching TRBD1. This CDR3 spans 14 amino acids. J lost 2 bases, V lost 5 bases, and 5 bases had no gene match. Here the CDR3 DNA reads TGTGCCAGCAGTGTCGGACAGGAGAACTATGGCTACACCTTC. This translates into CASSVGQENYGYTF.

V usage is TRBV12-3 or TRBV12-4 and J usage is TRBJ2-7; maybe TRBD1 (5 bases). The end of the DNA aligns better with TRBJ2-5, so the J call may be wrong. CDR3 length: 15 amino acids. The CDR3 nucleotides read TGTGCCAGCAGTAACCGACAGAGGTCCCAAGAGACCCAGTACTTC. Translated: CASSNRQRSQETQYF.

Only a few counts were recorded for this clonotype. This CDR3 reads CSAREPGRNNEQFF. The CDR3 DNA is TGCAGTGCTAGGGAACCGGGACGAAACAATGAGCAGTTCTTC. The chain recombines TRBV20-1 with TRBJ2-1; D may correspond to TRBD1 or TRBD2 (5 bases each). V shed 3 bases and J shed 5 bases, with 14 bases lying between them. The CDR3 has 14 residues. CDR1 and CDR2 (germline): DFQATT, SNEGSKA (reference sequence).

This clonotype was observed at least ten times. The chain combines TRBV15 with TRBJ2-2, with D perhaps matching TRBD2 (5 bases). The CDR3 loop spans 16 amino acids. Germline values: CDR1 LNHNV, CDR2 YYDKDF (reference sequence). Trimming cost V 8 bases and J 5 bases, with 21 bases left between them. CDR3 in amino acids: CATRASFRTWTGELFF. The CDR3 DNA reads as TGTGCCACCCGGGCCTCGTTCAGGACTTGGACCGGGGAGCTGTTTTTT.

This chain connects TRBV4-3 to TRBJ2-4, with TRBD2 identical over 10 bases. Germline loops: CDR1 LGHNA, CDR2 YSLEER. V lost 3 bases to trimming and J lost 0 bases; unmatched junction nucleotides: 11. The length of the CDR3 is 19 residues. The chain's CDR3 is CASSHQPSGSDSAKNIQYF. The CDR3 DNA is TGCGCCAGCAGCCATCAACCTAGCGGGAGCGACTCAGCCAAAAACATTCAGTACTTC.

This chain connects TRBV20-1 to TRBJ2-7, with 8 bases that match TRBD1. Germline CDR1 DFQATT, CDR2 SNEGSKA (reference sequence). CDR3 length: 14 residues. The V gene end was trimmed by 0 bases and the J gene end by 7 bases; junction bases not matched to a gene: 8. CDR3 bases: TGCAGTGCTAGAGACGGGACAGGTCCTCGTGAGCAGTACTTC. It encodes CSARDGTGPREQYF.

The genes are TRBV7-9 and TRBJ2-5; D may match TRBD1 or TRBD2 (5 bases each). The last part of the DNA fits TRBJ2-7 better; the J call may be wrong. The CDR3 spans 16 residues. The germline gives CDR1 SEHNR, CDR2 FQNEAQ (reference sequence). The CDR3 is CASSLISGTGTYEQYF. The CDR3 DNA is TGTGCCAGCAGCTTAATTTCTGGGACGGGGACCTACGAGCAGTACTTC.

This clonotype was detected only once. The rearrangement uses TRBV20-1 and TRBJ2-4; 7 nucleotides match TRBD1. The J call is uncertain, as TRBJ2-7 better fits the DNA end. The CDR3 contains 14 residues. Germline CDR1 is DFQATT and CDR2 is SNEGSKA (reference sequence). CDR3 DNA sequence: TGCAGTGCTAGTCCCCGGACAGGCCGTAACGAGCAGTACTTC. Residues: CSASPRTGRNEQYF.

This rearrangement joins TRBV27 to TRBJ2-5; a possible D gene is TRBD1 (5 bases). The germline V gene encodes CDR1 MNHEY and CDR2 SMNVEV (reference sequence). There are 13 residues in the CDR3. V was clipped by 8 bases and J by 1 base, with 11 bases between them. The CDR3 DNA reads TGTGCCAGCCGACAGAGACGCCAAGAGACCCAGTACTTC. As protein: CASRQRRQETQYF.

The chain recombines TRBV20-1 with TRBJ2-1, with 11 positions matching TRBD2. J gave up 4 bases and V 3 bases, and 8 bases lay outside the gene matches. Germline V gives CDR1 DFQATT, CDR2 SNEGSKA (reference sequence). The CDR3 runs 16 residues. The CDR3 DNA reads as TGCAGTGCTAGCCAGCCTAGCGGGGGGCCTTACAATGAGCAGTTCTTC. This gives the protein CSASQPSGGPYNEQFF.

This clonotype was observed many times. The V gene is TRBV6-2 or TRBV6-3, the J gene TRBJ2-7, with 8 bases identical to TRBD1. The V and J ends lost 6 bases and 2 bases, in that order; junction bases with no gene match: 3. The CDR3 spans 13 residues. Germline CDR1 and CDR2: MNHEY and SVGEGT. CDR3 loop: CASSPTGAYEQYF. The CDR3 nucleotides read TGTGCCAGCAGCCCGACAGGGGCCTACGAGCAGTACTTC.

The chain carries TRBV13 and TRBJ2-3; 11 nucleotides line up with TRBD2. The CDR3 runs 13 residues. Germline V gene data show CDR1 as PRHDT and CDR2 as FYEKMQ (reference sequence). V lost 3 bases, J lost 8 bases, and 1 base stayed unmatched. The DNA for the CDR3 is TGTGCCAGCAGCTTCGGGACTAGCGGTACGCAGTATTTT. As protein: CASSFGTSGTQYF.

V and J are TRBV4-1 and TRBJ1-4, with D unresolved. Trimming cost V 5 bases and J 7 bases, with 8 bases left between them. This CDR3 comprises 12 residues. Germline loops: CDR1 MGHRA, CDR2 YSYEKL. The CDR3: CASSDLSEKLFF. CDR3 nucleotides: TGCGCCAGCAGCGACCTAAGTGAAAAACTGTTTTTT.